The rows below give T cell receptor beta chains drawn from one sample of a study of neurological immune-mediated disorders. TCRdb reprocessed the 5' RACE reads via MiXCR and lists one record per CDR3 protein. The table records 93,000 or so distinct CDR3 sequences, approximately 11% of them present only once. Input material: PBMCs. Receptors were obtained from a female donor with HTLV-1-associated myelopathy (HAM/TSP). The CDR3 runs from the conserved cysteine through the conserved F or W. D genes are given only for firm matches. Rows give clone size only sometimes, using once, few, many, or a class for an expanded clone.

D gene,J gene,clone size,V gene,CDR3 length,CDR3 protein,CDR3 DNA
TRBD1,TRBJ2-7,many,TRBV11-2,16,CASSLAWDRGVYEQYF,TGTGCCAGCAGCTTAGCCTGGGACAGGGGTGTCTACGAGCAGTACTTC
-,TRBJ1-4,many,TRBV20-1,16,CSARGRIGRMVEKLFF,TGCAGTGCTAGAGGCCGGATCGGACGGATGGTTGAAAAACTGTTTTTT
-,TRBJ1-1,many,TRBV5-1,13,CASSEVGASEAFF,TGCGCCAGCAGCGAGGTCGGGGCTTCTGAAGCTTTCTTT
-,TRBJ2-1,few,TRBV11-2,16,CASSPRGSLNYNEQFF,TGTGCCAGCAGCCCCCGAGGCAGCCTGAACTACAATGAGCAGTTCTTC
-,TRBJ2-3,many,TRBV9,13,CASSVDLTDTQYF,TGTGCCAGCAGCGTAGACCTTACAGATACGCAGTATTTT
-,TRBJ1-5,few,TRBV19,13,CASSTGQNQPQHF,TGTGCCAGTAGTACAGGACAGAATCAGCCCCAGCATTTT
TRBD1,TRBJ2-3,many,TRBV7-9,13,CASSWDSGGTQYF,TGTGCCAGCAGCTGGGACAGTGGGGGTACGCAGTATTTT
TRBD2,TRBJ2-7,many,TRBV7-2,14,CASSRLAGGYEQYF,TGTGCCAGCAGCCGCTTAGCGGGGGGCTACGAGCAGTACTTC
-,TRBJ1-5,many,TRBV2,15,CASSVDRSSNQPQHF,TGTGCCAGCAGTGTCGACAGGTCTAGCAATCAGCCCCAGCATTTT
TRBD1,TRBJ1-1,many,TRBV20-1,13,CSALRDRGTEAFF,TGCAGTGCCCTACGGGACAGGGGGACTGAAGCTTTCTTT
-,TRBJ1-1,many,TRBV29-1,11,CSPEWRGRAFF,TGCAGCCCCGAATGGCGGGGAAGAGCTTTCTTT
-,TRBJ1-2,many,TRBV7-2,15,CASSSEILANYGYTF,TGTGCCAGCAGCTCAGAGATCCTCGCTAACTATGGCTACACCTTC
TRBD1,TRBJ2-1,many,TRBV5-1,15,CASCSDRGSYNEQFF,TGCGCCAGCTGCTCGGACAGGGGTTCCTACAATGAGCAGTTCTTC
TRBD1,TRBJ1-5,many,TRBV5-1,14,CASSLVGQGQPQHF,TGCGCCAGCAGCTTGGTGGGACAGGGTCAGCCCCAGCATTTT
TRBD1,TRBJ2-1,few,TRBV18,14,CASSPTDRGPEQFF,TGTGCCAGCTCACCCACGGACAGGGGGCCTGAGCAGTTCTTC
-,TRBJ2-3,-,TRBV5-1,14,CASREGPSTDTQYF,TGCGCCAGCCGAGAAGGGCCTAGCACAGATACGCAGTATTTT
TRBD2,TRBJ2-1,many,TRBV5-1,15,CASSLRTSGYNEQFF,TGCGCCAGCAGCCTGAGGACTAGCGGTTACAATGAGCAGTTCTTC
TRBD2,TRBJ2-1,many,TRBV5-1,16,CASSLVVRGAYNEQFF,TGCGCCAGCAGCTTGGTGGTGCGGGGGGCGTACAATGAGCAGTTCTTC
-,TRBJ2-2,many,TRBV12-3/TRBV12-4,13,CASSYRYTGELFF,TGTGCCAGCAGTTACCGGTACACCGGGGAGCTGTTTTTT
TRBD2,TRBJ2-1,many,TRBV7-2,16,CASSLMGGGAANEQFF,TGTGCCAGCAGCTTAATGGGCGGGGGGGCGGCGAATGAGCAGTTCTTC
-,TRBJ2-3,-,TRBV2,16,CASSNALVEGTDTQYF,TGTGCCAGCAGCAACGCACTAGTGGAGGGCACAGATACGCAGTATTTT
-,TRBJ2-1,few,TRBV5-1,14,CASSLATNYNEQFF,TGCGCCAGCAGCTTGGCCACTAACTACAATGAGCAGTTCTTC
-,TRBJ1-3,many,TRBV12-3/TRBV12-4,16,CASSFLGGPSGNTIYF,TGTGCCAGCAGTTTCCTGGGCGGCCCCTCTGGAAACACCATATATTTT
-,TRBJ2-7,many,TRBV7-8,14,CASSLVGSGSEQYF,TGTGCCAGCAGCTTAGTGGGTTCGGGGTCTGAGCAGTACTTC
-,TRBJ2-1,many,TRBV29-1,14,CSVGSDDFYNEQFF,TGCAGCGTTGGCAGCGATGACTTTTACAATGAGCAGTTCTTC
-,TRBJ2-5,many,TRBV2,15,CASSRNRVKQETQYF,TGTGCCAGCAGTAGAAACAGGGTTAAGCAAGAGACCCAGTACTTC
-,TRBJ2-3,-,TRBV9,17,CASSAPSEDQGTDTQYF,TGTGCCAGCAGCGCCCCCTCGGAGGATCAGGGCACAGATACGCAGTATTTT
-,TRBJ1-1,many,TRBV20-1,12,CSASTANTEAFF,TGCAGTGCTAGTACGGCGAACACTGAAGCTTTCTTT
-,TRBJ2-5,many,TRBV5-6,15,CASSLGMSFQETQYF,TGTGCCAGCAGCTTGGGTATGTCGTTCCAAGAGACCCAGTACTTC
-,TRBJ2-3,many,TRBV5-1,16,CASSWNTGGVTDTQYF,TGCGCCAGCAGCTGGAACACAGGGGGGGTAACAGATACGCAGTATTTT
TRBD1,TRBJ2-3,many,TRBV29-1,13,CSVGQGAADTQYF,TGCAGCGTTGGTCAGGGGGCCGCAGATACGCAGTATTTT